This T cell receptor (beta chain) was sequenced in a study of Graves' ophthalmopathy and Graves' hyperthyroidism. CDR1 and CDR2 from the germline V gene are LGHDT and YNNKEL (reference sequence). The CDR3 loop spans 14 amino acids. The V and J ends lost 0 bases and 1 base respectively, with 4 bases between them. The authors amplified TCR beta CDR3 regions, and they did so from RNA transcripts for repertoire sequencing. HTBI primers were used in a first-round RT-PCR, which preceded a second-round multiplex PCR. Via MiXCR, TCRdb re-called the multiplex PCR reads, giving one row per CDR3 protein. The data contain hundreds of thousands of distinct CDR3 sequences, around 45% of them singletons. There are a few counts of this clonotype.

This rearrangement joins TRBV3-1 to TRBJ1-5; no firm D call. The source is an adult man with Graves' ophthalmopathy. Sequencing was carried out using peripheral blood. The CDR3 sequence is CASSQDPSNQPQHF. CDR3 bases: TGTGCCAGCAGCCAAGATCCGAGCAATCAGCCCCAGCATTTT.